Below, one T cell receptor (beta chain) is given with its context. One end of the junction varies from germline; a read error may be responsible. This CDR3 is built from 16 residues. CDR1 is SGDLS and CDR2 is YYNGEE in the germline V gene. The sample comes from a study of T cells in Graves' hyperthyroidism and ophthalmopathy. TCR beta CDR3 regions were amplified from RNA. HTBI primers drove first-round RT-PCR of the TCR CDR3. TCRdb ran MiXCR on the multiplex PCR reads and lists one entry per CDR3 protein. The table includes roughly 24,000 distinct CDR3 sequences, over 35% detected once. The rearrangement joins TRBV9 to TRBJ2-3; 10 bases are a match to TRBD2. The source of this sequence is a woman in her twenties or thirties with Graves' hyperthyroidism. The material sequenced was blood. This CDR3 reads CASSLGAGGRGDTQYF. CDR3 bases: TGCGCCAGCAGCTTGGGAGCGGGAGGGCGGGGAGATACGCAGTATTTT.